These 20 T cell receptor beta chains were sequenced from one sample in a study of T cells after yellow fever vaccination. TCRdb analysed the 5' RACE reads with MiXCR anew, one entry per CDR3 protein. The sample records 340,000 or so distinct CDR3 sequences, about an eighth being singletons. This specimen was CD4+ T cells sorted from PBMCs, taken 15 days after the yellow fever booster vaccination. Every receptor here comes from a man younger than 35 who received the YFV17D yellow fever vaccine.

Only a few counts were recorded for this clonotype. This rearrangement joins TRBV7-8 to TRBJ2-3, with D perhaps assigned TRBD1 or TRBD2 (6 bases each). The germline V gene encodes CDR1 SGHVS and CDR2 FQNEAQ. The CDR3 is 15 amino acids. Trimming left V 3 bases short and J 0 bases short, with 10 bases between. CDR3 in amino acids: CASSFEGGSTDTQYF. The CDR3 DNA sequence: TGTGCCAGCAGCTTTGAGGGGGGAAGCACAGATACGCAGTATTTT.

The chain couples TRBV20-1 to TRBJ2-2, with 9 positions matching TRBD2. Germline V gene sequence: CDR1 DFQATT, CDR2 SNEGSKA (reference sequence). The CDR3 is 15 amino acids. The ends lost 3 bases at V and 0 bases at J; junction bases unmatched: 2. The CDR3: CSARTSGSNTGELFF. DNA for the CDR3: TGCAGTGCTAGGACTAGCGGTTCGAACACCGGGGAGCTGTTTTTT.

This clonotype was recorded a few times. The rearrangement joins TRBV7-2 to TRBJ2-3; D is unresolved. V lost 0 bases and J 4 bases, leaving 8 bases between the germline ends. CDR3 size: 14 residues. Germline CDR1 reads SGHTA; CDR2 reads FQGNSA. The CDR3 region is CASSLAPYPDTQYF. The CDR3 coding sequence is TGTGCCAGCAGCTTAGCCCCTTACCCAGATACGCAGTATTTT.

This sequence joins TRBV7-2 and TRBJ1-2; D remains ambiguous. The V end was cut by 4 bases, the J end by 0 bases, with 6 bases between. This CDR3 has 13 amino acids. Germline CDR1 reads SGHTA; CDR2 reads FQGNSA. Here the CDR3 reads CASSSQTNYGYTF. DNA for the CDR3: TGTGCCAGCAGCTCACAGACTAACTATGGCTACACCTTC.

V usage is TRBV20-1 and J usage is TRBJ2-5; 11 positions agree with TRBD2. The J segment lost 4 bases and the V segment lost 6 bases, leaving 7 bases of the junction unmatched. Germline V gene data show CDR1 as DFQATT and CDR2 as SNEGSKA (reference sequence). The CDR3 runs 14 residues. CDR3 amino acids: CSAPTSGGSETQYF. The CDR3 DNA sequence: TGCAGTGCGCCCACTAGCGGGGGCTCAGAGACCCAGTACTTC.

The rearrangement joins TRBV4-1 to TRBJ1-6; unclear D gene. The CDR3 totals 14 residues. Trimming took 2 bases from V and 7 from J, leaving 9 bases between them. Germline lookup yields CDR1 MGHRA and CDR2 YSYEKL. This CDR3 is CASSQRLGNSPLHF. CDR3 sequence (DNA): TGCGCCAGCAGCCAAAGACTGGGAAATTCACCCCTCCACTTT.

This chain links TRBV4-3 with TRBJ1-2, with TRBD1 matching over 9 bases. Germline CDR1 and CDR2: LGHNA and YSLEER. There are 15 residues in the CDR3. Trimming cost V 0 bases and J 5 bases; bases outside gene matches: 4. As DNA, the CDR3 is TGCGCCAGCAGCCAAGATCTGGACAGGGGTTATGGCTACACCTTC. Protein: CASSQDLDRGYGYTF.

This clonotype was recorded a few times. The V gene is TRBV18, the J gene TRBJ1-5; no reliable D call. Trimming left V 2 bases short and J 7 bases short, with 15 bases between. The CDR3 totals 15 residues. Per germline, CDR1 KGHSH and CDR2 LQKENI. CDR3 in amino acids: CASSPIKHPGQPQHF. CDR3 DNA sequence: TGTGCCAGCTCACCAATAAAACATCCGGGGCAGCCCCAGCATTTT.

This clonotype has just a few counts. This chain joins TRBV7-2 and TRBJ2-5; possibly TRBD2 for D (6 bases). The germline V gene has CDR1 SGHTA and CDR2 FQGNSA. Trimming shortened V by 5 bases and J by 4 bases, and 17 bases separated the two germline ends. This CDR3 is built from 15 residues. The CDR3 DNA reads TGTGCCAGCAGCCGAAACCAGGGAGGAGGAGAGACCCAGTACTTC. As protein: CASSRNQGGGETQYF.

V is TRBV5-7 and J is TRBJ2-7; D might be TRBD1 (6 bases). TRBV5-7 is given ORF status, its function remaining uncertain. Between the trimmed V and J ends, which lost 4 bases and 0 bases, there was a span of 14 bases. The CDR3 runs to 15 residues. The CDR3 coding sequence is TGTGCCAGCAGCGTAAGGACAGTTGACTCCTACGAGCAGTACGTC. Translation gives CASSVRTVDSYEQYV.

This clonotype occurred a few times. The V gene is TRBV7-9, the J gene TRBJ1-2; tentative D call: TRBD1 (5 bases). Deletions cut 5 bases from V and 6 bases from J, with 19 bases between. The CDR3 is 15 amino acids. CDR1 and CDR2 (germline): SEHNR, FQNEAQ (reference sequence). CDR3 in DNA: TGTGCCAGCAGCCTTGACGGGACTGGATCTGATGGCTACACCTTC. It encodes CASSLDGTGSDGYTF.

This clonotype was found many times. V is TRBV27 and J is TRBJ2-5, with 11 bases matching TRBD2. The J segment lost 2 bases and the V segment lost 6 bases, leaving 2 bases of the junction unmatched. CDR3 length: 14 residues. Germline lookup yields CDR1 MNHEY and CDR2 SMNVEV (reference sequence). The CDR3 DNA reads as TGTGCCAGCAGAAGGACTAGCGGGCAAGAGACCCAGTACTTC. Amino acid sequence: CASRRTSGQETQYF.

This clonotype was found many times. The DNA for the CDR3 is TGCGCCAGCAGCTTGAATCGGCGACAAAGAGAAGAGACCCAGTACTTC. Its translation: CASSLNRRQREETQYF. J is TRBJ2-5 and V is TRBV5-1; D gene uncertain. Germline assignment: CDR1 SGHRS and CDR2 YFSETQ. The ends were cut back, 1 base at V and 3 bases at J, with 16 bases in the middle. The CDR3 covers 16 residues.

The rearrangement joins TRBV5-4 to TRBJ1-2, with 8 bases matching TRBD1. The CDR3 sequence is 15 residues long. With V trimmed by 0 bases and J by 11 bases, 12 bases remained unmatched. Germline V gives CDR1 SGHNT, CDR2 YYREEE (reference sequence). The CDR3 loop is CASSLEFGTGKKYTF. CDR3 nucleotide sequence: TGTGCCAGCAGCTTGGAATTTGGGACAGGCAAAAAGTACACCTTC. Full variable domain (rest looked up from reference TRBV5-4 and TRBJ1-2): ETGVTQSPTHLIKTRGQQVTLRCSSQSGHNTVSWYQQALGQGPQFIFQYYREEENGRGNFPPRFSGLQFPNYSSELNVNALELDDSALYLCASSLEFGTGKKYTFGSGTRLTVV.

V is TRBV23-1 and J is TRBJ2-3, with a possible D match to TRBD2 (5 bases). TRBV23-1 is an ORF for which the function is uncertain. The CDR3 runs to 15 residues. V was pared by 2 bases and J by 5 bases, with 14 bases between. CDR3 sequence: CASSQVGREGDTQYF. The CDR3 DNA is TGCGCCAGCAGTCAAGTAGGGCGAGAGGGAGATACGCAGTATTTT.

The J gene is TRBJ1-2, the V gene TRBV4-1; 7 bases match TRBD1. V gave up 5 bases and J gave up 4 bases; unmatched junction bases: 7. The CDR3 extends over 14 amino acids. The germline CDR1 and CDR2 sequences are MGHRA and YSYEKL. The CDR3 coding sequence is TGCGCCAGCAGCACCCGGACAGGTTCCTATGGCTACACCTTC. Translated: CASSTRTGSYGYTF.

V gene TRBV24-1 combines with J gene TRBJ2-2; D unresolved. CDR3 length equals 15 residues. CDR1 is KGHDR and CDR2 is SFDVKD in the germline V gene. Trimming stripped 3 bases from V and 0 bases from J, with 7 bases between. Written as DNA, the CDR3 is TGTGCCACCAGTGATGAGTTGACGAACACCGGGGAGCTGTTTTTT. Translated: CATSDELTNTGELFF.

This clonotype has only a few counts. The chain uses TRBV19 and TRBJ1-5; D call uncertain. Trimming removed 3 bases from V and 3 bases from J, with 9 bases in between. Germline V lookup: CDR1 LNHDA, CDR2 SQIVND (reference sequence). The CDR3 covers 14 residues. This CDR3 is CASSIQANNQPQHF. The CDR3 DNA sequence: TGTGCCAGTAGTATCCAGGCTAACAATCAGCCCCAGCATTTT.

The chain is built from TRBV6-2 or TRBV6-3 and TRBJ2-7, with 8 bases fitting TRBD1. J was trimmed by 7 bases and V by 2 bases; bases with no gene match: 13. The length of the CDR3 is 16 residues. Germline CDR1 is MNHEY and CDR2 is SVGEGT. The CDR3 DNA sequence: TGTGCCAGCAGTTACGGAACCGGGACAGGAGTCTGGGAGCAGTACTTC. Its protein product is CASSYGTGTGVWEQYF.

The chain couples TRBV30 to TRBJ2-1; D is possibly TRBD1 (5 bases). Trimming cost V 0 bases and J 6 bases, with 9 bases left between them. This CDR3 is 13 amino acids long. Per germline, CDR1 GTSNPN and CDR2 SVGIG (reference sequence). The CDR3 is CAWSVHRFNEQFF. The CDR3 DNA reads TGTGCCTGGAGTGTACACAGGTTCAATGAGCAGTTCTTC.